Described below is a single T cell receptor beta chain sequence and its context. The antigen is unknown. The PCR was carried out with 60 Vbeta primers and 13 Jbeta primers. Sequencing was performed with immunoSEQ multiplex PCR; in TCRdb, only in-frame clones are kept and a portion is missing. The sample holds roughly 150,000 clones, more than 70% seen once. These data originate in a study of cytomegalovirus exposure and HLA in healthy donors. V lost 5 bases, J lost 9 bases, and 13 bases lay in between. Germline values: CDR1 MDHEN, CDR2 SYDVKM. CDR3 length: 12 residues. Findings of the study overall: In vitro experiments confirmed that three CMV-associated chains were specific for CMV antigens.

The J gene is TRBJ1-2, the V gene TRBV28; no clear D gene. The sequence came from a male donor in good health and CMV-seronegative. The sequenced sample was PBMCs. The CDR3 DNA reads as TGTGCCAGCAGTCCCCCCCGGAGGAGCTACACCTTC. This codes for CASSPPRRSYTF.